This note documents a single T cell receptor (beta chain) sequence. Antigen unknown. This entry comes from a study of cytomegalovirus exposure and HLA in healthy donors. Study-level findings and limits: As a later analysis revealed, most CMV-associated TCR beta chains appeared HLA-restricted. A later analysis, which compared TCR beta chains of equal frequency, found the HLA-associated ones more clonally expanded.

Trimming pared 1 base from V and 5 bases from J, leaving 9 bases between. Germline V gene data show CDR1 as SGHRS and CDR2 as YFSETQ. This CDR3 is 14 amino acids long. Primers: 60 Vbeta forward and 13 Jbeta reverse. Profiling relied on immunoSEQ multiplex PCR, and the TCRdb table lists in-frame clones only, not all of them. The profile shows over 150,000 clones, 87% of them singletons. Sequencing input: PBMCs. This sequence was found in a woman in her 30s in good health and CMV-seronegative. V and J are TRBV5-1 and TRBJ1-4, with a tentative D call TRBD1 (5 bases). CDR3 protein: CASSLSGTNEKLFF. The CDR3 DNA sequence: TGCGCCAGCAGCTTGAGCGGGACCAATGAAAAACTGTTTTTT.